Presented here are 6 T cell receptor beta chains from one specimen sequenced in a study of cytotoxic CD8 clonotypes in ibrutinib-treated CLL. Profiling relied on immunoSEQ multiplex PCR, and the TCRdb table lists in-frame clones only, not all of them. The table lists fewer than 100,000 clones, about 85% of them singletons, with approximately 5% in the top ten. Sequencing was performed on PBMCs, taken after 12 months of ibrutinib treatment. These receptor sequences come from a human donor with chronic lymphocytic leukemia.

This chain links TRBV7-2 with TRBJ2-2, with TRBD2 identical over 12 bases. Germline lookup yields CDR1 SGHTA and CDR2 FQGNSA. V dropped 5 bases and J dropped 6; count of bases not matched to a gene: 7. The CDR3 runs 16 residues. CDR3 residues: CASSPRTSGTAGELFF. The CDR3 DNA follows: TGTGCCAGCAGCCCGCGGACTAGCGGGACTGCCGGGGAGCTGTTTTTT.

The rearrangement links TRBV13 to TRBJ2-3; 12 bases fit TRBD2. This CDR3 spans 15 amino acids. With 6 bases clipped from V and 4 bases from J, the junction kept 5 bases outside the gene matches. Germline values: CDR1 PRHDT, CDR2 FYEKMQ (reference sequence). The CDR3 sequence: CASSSSGRGSDTQYF. CDR3 sequence (DNA): TGTGCCAGCAGTTCTAGCGGGAGGGGTTCAGATACGCAGTATTTT. Full variable domain (rest looked up from reference TRBV13 and TRBJ2-3): AAGVIQSPRHLIKEKRETATLKCYPIPRHDTVYWYQQGPGQDPQFLISFYEKMQSDKGSIPDRFSAQQFSDYHSELNMSSLELGDSALYFCASSSSGRGSDTQYFGPGTRLTVL.

V is TRBV11-3 and J is TRBJ2-2; D is perhaps TRBD1 (5 bases). The length of the CDR3 is 13 residues. Germline V gene lookup returns CDR1 SGHNT and CDR2 YENEEA. Between the trimmed V and J ends, which lost 1 base and 9 bases, there was a span of 9 bases. CDR3 sequence: CASSLGGARELFF. CDR3 DNA sequence: TGTGCCAGCAGCTTAGGTGGGGCCCGGGAGCTGTTTTTT.

The CDR3 nucleotides read TGTGCCAGCAAGAGCCTAGCGGGGGGGGACGAGCAGTACTTC. Amino acids: CASKSLAGGDEQYF. The chain is built from TRBV6-6 and TRBJ2-7; 12 positions match TRBD2. V lost 7 bases to trimming and J lost 5 bases; unmatched junction nucleotides: 6. Germline CDR1 reads MNHNY; CDR2 reads SVGAGI (reference sequence). The CDR3 has 14 residues.

This clone showed up just once. The rearrangement uses TRBV2 and TRBJ2-5; the D gene could be TRBD1 or TRBD2 (5 bases each). Germline V gene sequence: CDR1 SNHLY, CDR2 FYNNEI. The CDR3 has 14 amino acids. The V end was cut by 7 bases, the J end by 5 bases, with 17 bases between. CDR3 nucleotide sequence: TGTGCCAGCACCCAGGCCTGGGGCGGGGAGACCCAGTACTTC. Its translation is CASTQAWGGETQYF.

The V and J genes are TRBV7-2 and TRBJ1-2; D is possibly TRBD1 (5 bases). Germline values: CDR1 SGHTA, CDR2 FQGNSA. V lost 7 bases and J 4 bases, leaving 16 bases between the germline ends. The CDR3 covers 14 residues. The CDR3 sequence: CASKPQGTGYGYTF. The CDR3 DNA is TGTGCCAGCAAACCCCAGGGAACGGGCTATGGCTACACCTTC.